This T cell receptor (beta chain) was recorded in a study of blood T cell repertoires in COVID-19. The ends were cut back, 1 base at V and 6 bases at J, with 10 bases in the middle. The CDR3 consists of 13 residues. CDR1 and CDR2 (germline): LGHNA, YNFKEQ. Some clones are missing from TCRdb's copy, which holds only in-frame ones; the method was immunoSEQ multiplex PCR. Found here are 300,000 to 400,000 clones, 65% to 90% of them singletons; the top ten hold around 4%. Sequenced input: PBMCs or T cells enriched from blood (not recorded which). This receptor was identified in a woman in her forties with acute COVID-19. This chain uses TRBV4-2 with TRBJ2-7, with a tentative D call TRBD2 (6 bases). The CDR3 reads CASSQGGGSEQYF. The CDR3 coding sequence is TGTGCCAGCAGCCAAGGGGGAGGATCCGAGCAGTACTTC.